This T cell receptor (beta chain) was identified during a study of T cell therapy after organ transplantation. Study in general: Expansion used a peptide pool of 30 HLA class I and II CMV epitopes. About 75% of the ten patients were clinical responders. 20 to 29 weeks after therapy completion, long-term post-therapy blood was collected. A median of 1.92 x 10^8 CMV-specific T cells was infused in 2 to 6 doses.

Worth noting for this clone: The antigen is unknown.

The time point was: 20-29 weeks after completion of therapy. Sequencing was performed with immunoSEQ multiplex PCR; in TCRdb, only in-frame clones are kept and a portion is missing. The sample records about 17,000 clones, 65% to 90% being singletons. This receptor was taken from a human patient who had received a solid organ transplant and had CMV disease. Some T cells may be transferred from the graft donor. The material sequenced was CD8+ T cells from blood, taken after autologous CMV-specific T cell therapy.

The CDR3 coding sequence is TGTGCCAGCAGCTCGGGACAGGCCCCCTACGAGCAGTACTTC. This sequence encodes CASSSGQAPYEQYF. This chain uses TRBV5-4 with TRBJ2-7; 8 bases map to TRBD1. CDR3 length: 14 amino acids. The germline V gene encodes CDR1 SGHNT and CDR2 YYREEE (reference sequence). The V gene end was trimmed by 3 bases and the J gene end by 2 bases; junction bases not matched to a gene: 4. The whole variable domain, filled in from reference TRBV5-4 and TRBJ2-7, reads ETGVTQSPTHLIKTRGQQVTLRCSSQSGHNTVSWYQQALGQGPQFIFQYYREEENGRGNFPPRFSGLQFPNYSSELNVNALELDDSALYLCASSSGQAPYEQYFGPGTRLTVT.